This is a list of T cell receptor beta chains from one sample in a study of T cell responses to AZD1222 COVID-19 vaccine. Sequencing was performed with immunoSEQ multiplex PCR; in TCRdb, only in-frame clones are kept and a portion is missing. This sample carries around 120,000 clones, about 90% of them seen once, and the ten largest clones take roughly 8.9%. The sequenced sample was peripheral blood, obtained on day 0 of AZD1222 vaccination. The receptors were gathered from an adult in good health. The CDR3 runs from the conserved cysteine through the conserved F or W. Each record gives: V gene, clone size, D gene, J gene, CDR3 protein, CDR3 DNA. The D gene is left open where the match is weak. Some rows have no size entry. The others give once, few or many, or a class for an expanded clone.

v_call: TRBV9; clone_size: .; d_call: .; j_call: TRBJ1-3; cdr3_aa: CASSVGSVSGNTIYF; cdr3_nt: TGTGCCAGCAGCGTAGGGTCAGTTTCTGGAAACACCATATATTTT
v_call: TRBV12-3/TRBV12-4; clone_size: .; d_call: .; j_call: TRBJ2-2; cdr3_aa: CASRPASYGELFF; cdr3_nt: TGTGCCAGCAGGCCCGCATCATACGGGGAGCTGTTTTTT
v_call: TRBV15; clone_size: .; d_call: .; j_call: TRBJ2-3; cdr3_aa: CATSGHLGGTDTQYF; cdr3_nt: TGTGCCACCAGCGGACACCTTGGGGGGACAGATACGCAGTATTTT
v_call: TRBV28; clone_size: .; d_call: TRBD1; j_call: TRBJ1-3; cdr3_aa: CASSPWTGGGGNTIYF; cdr3_nt: TGTGCCAGCAGTCCTTGGACAGGGGGCGGCGGAAACACCATATATTTT
v_call: TRBV27; clone_size: .; d_call: TRBD1; j_call: TRBJ1-6; cdr3_aa: CASSWTGGPGPLHF; cdr3_nt: TGTGCCAGCAGTTGGACAGGTGGCCCGGGACCCCTCCACTTT
v_call: TRBV7-2; clone_size: .; d_call: .; j_call: TRBJ1-5; cdr3_aa: CASTQQGNQPQHF; cdr3_nt: TGTGCCAGCACCCAACAGGGCAATCAGCCCCAGCATTTT
v_call: TRBV18; clone_size: .; d_call: .; j_call: TRBJ1-4; cdr3_aa: CASSPGRQGNEKLFF; cdr3_nt: TGTGCCAGCTCACCCGGGCGGCAGGGGAATGAAAAACTGTTTTTT
v_call: TRBV5-1; clone_size: once; d_call: TRBD2; j_call: TRBJ2-5; cdr3_aa: CASSLGVAGARETQYF; cdr3_nt: TGCGCCAGCAGCTTGGGGGTAGCGGGAGCCCGGGAGACCCAGTACTTC
v_call: TRBV28; clone_size: few; d_call: .; j_call: TRBJ1-5; cdr3_aa: CASSLRVDVFQPQHF; cdr3_nt: TGTGCCAGCAGTCTCAGGGTGGACGTCTTTCAGCCCCAGCATTTT
v_call: TRBV9; clone_size: .; d_call: TRBD1; j_call: TRBJ1-1; cdr3_aa: CASSPDRGLMNTEAFF; cdr3_nt: TGTGCCAGCAGCCCAGACAGGGGGCTCATGAATACTGAAGCTTTCTTT
v_call: TRBV6-5; clone_size: .; d_call: TRBD2; j_call: TRBJ2-3; cdr3_aa: CASRVLAGVSDTQYF; cdr3_nt: TGTGCCAGCAGAGTCCTAGCGGGAGTCTCAGATACGCAGTATTTT
v_call: TRBV5-1; clone_size: .; d_call: .; j_call: TRBJ2-3; cdr3_aa: CASSLSPASISTDTQYF; cdr3_nt: TGCGCCAGCAGCTTGAGTCCCGCTAGCATATCAACAGATACGCAGTATTTT
v_call: TRBV18; clone_size: once; d_call: TRBD1; j_call: TRBJ1-2; cdr3_aa: CASSPYTGAIYGYTF; cdr3_nt: TGTGCCAGCTCACCCTATACAGGGGCGATCTATGGCTACACCTTC
v_call: TRBV5-1; clone_size: .; d_call: .; j_call: TRBJ1-1; cdr3_aa: CASTPEGWTEAFF; cdr3_nt: TGCGCCAGCACCCCCGAGGGATGGACTGAAGCTTTCTTT
v_call: TRBV10-1; clone_size: .; d_call: .; j_call: TRBJ2-1; cdr3_aa: CASSESSGSYNEQFF; cdr3_nt: TGCGCCAGCAGTGAGTCTAGCGGATCCTACAATGAGCAGTTCTTC